Below are 16 T cell receptor beta chains sequenced from a single sample in a study of CD8+ T cells in alopecia areata. In each case, RNA was isolated and then reverse transcribed into cDNA as the sequencing template. TCRdb's table, derived via immunoSEQ multiplex PCR, lists solely in-frame clones and lacks some. The sample yields more than 90,000 clones, roughly 60% seen once. Treatment here: oral pan-JAK inhibitor, 5-10 mg twice daily. The sample consisted of CD8+ T cells sorted from blood, taken between weeks 55 and 70, from a patient treated with tofacitinib. The receptors were gathered from a human donor with alopecia areata.

This clone occurred a few times. This chain uses TRBV10-3 with TRBJ1-3, with 12 bases aligning to TRBD1. The CDR3 is 17 residues long. Germline CDR1 ENHRY, CDR2 SYGVKD. V lost 6 bases and J lost 9; bases outside the gene matches: 15. The CDR3 region has the DNA TGTGCCATCAGACGGTCCGGGACAGGGGGCCCTGATGTCACCATATATTTT. Its translation: CAIRRSGTGGPDVTIYF.

This chain links TRBV5-6 with TRBJ2-2; no firm D call. CDR1 SGHDT and CDR2 YYEEEE come from the germline V gene. V lost 2 bases and J 1 base, leaving 6 bases between the germline ends. CDR3 length equals 14 residues. As DNA, the CDR3 is TGTGCCAGCAGCTTAGGTGTGAACACCGGGGAGCTGTTTTTT. Translating gives CASSLGVNTGELFF.

This clone was found a few times. The rearrangement uses TRBV5-1 and TRBJ2-2; D may be TRBD1 (6 bases). V lost 6 bases and J lost 0, with 18 bases in between. This CDR3 is 17 amino acids long. Germline CDR1 and CDR2: SGHRS and YFSETQ. CDR3: CASKGGIQGPNTGELFF. In DNA form, the CDR3 reads TGCGCCAGCAAAGGGGGAATACAGGGACCGAACACCGGGGAGCTGTTTTTT.

J is TRBJ1-6 and V is TRBV23-1; D gene unclear. TRBV23-1 is an ORF, and what it does is uncertain. The CDR3 sequence is 11 residues long. Trimming left V 6 bases short and J 5 bases short, with 2 bases between. The CDR3 nucleotides are TGCGCCAGCAGCCATAATTCACCCCTCCACTTT. It specifies CASSHNSPLHF.

This clone was observed once. The chain employs TRBV7-8 and TRBJ2-7; possible D gene TRBD1, 6 bases. V lost 1 base, J lost 6 bases, and 13 bases lay in between. There are 14 residues in the CDR3. Germline assignment: CDR1 SGHVS and CDR2 FQNEAQ. CDR3 nucleotide sequence: TGTGCCAGCAGCTTAGTACAGGGTTTAGTCGAGCAGTACTTC. Its translation: CASSLVQGLVEQYF.

This clone was found a few times. This chain links TRBV5-1 with TRBJ2-2; D is unresolved. V dropped 0 bases and J dropped 3 bases, with 3 bases sitting between them. Germline V gene data show CDR1 as SGHRS and CDR2 as YFSETQ. This CDR3 comprises 13 residues. The DNA for the CDR3 is TGCGCCAGCAGCTTGGCGGACACCGGGGAGCTGTTTTTT. It is translated as CASSLADTGELFF.

This clone was found a few times. The chain joins TRBV9 to TRBJ2-1, with D tentatively TRBD1 (6 bases). Deletions cut 0 bases from V and 2 bases from J, with 9 bases between. This CDR3 comprises 15 residues. CDR1 and CDR2 (germline): SGDLS, YYNGEE. The CDR3 coding sequence is TGTGCCAGCAGCGTAGGGACAGCTACCTACAATGAGCAGTTCTTC. The encoded protein is CASSVGTATYNEQFF.

V is TRBV15 and J is TRBJ1-5, with D possibly being TRBD1 (6 bases). This CDR3 comprises 15 residues. CDR1 is LNHNV and CDR2 is YYDKDF in the germline V gene (reference sequence). V lost 4 bases and J lost 3, with 13 bases in between. The CDR3 here is CATSKLTGNNQPQHF. As DNA, the CDR3 is TGTGCCACCAGCAAACTTACAGGGAACAATCAGCCCCAGCATTTT.

V gene TRBV13 combines with J gene TRBJ2-1; D gene unclear. CDR1 is PRHDT and CDR2 is FYEKMQ in the germline V gene (reference sequence). V gave up 0 bases and J gave up 4 bases, with 4 bases separating them. The CDR3 covers 13 residues. The CDR3 protein is CASSLGLYNEQFF. CDR3 DNA: TGTGCCAGCAGCTTAGGCCTATACAATGAGCAGTTCTTC.

The sample holds a few counts of this clone. This sequence joins TRBV4-1 and TRBJ2-1, with TRBD2 matching over 10 bases. Germline trimming cut 6 bases from V and 14 bases from J; bases unmatched to any gene: 7. Germline V gives CDR1 MGHRA, CDR2 YSYEKL. This CDR3 is built from 12 residues. The CDR3 is CASRPSSGGEFF. Here the CDR3 DNA reads TGCGCCAGCAGACCCTCTAGCGGGGGAGAGTTCTTC.

This clone has only one observation. This chain joins TRBV11-2 and TRBJ2-3, with D perhaps TRBD2 (5 bases). This CDR3 is 16 amino acids long. V was pared by 6 bases and J by 0 bases, with 16 bases between. Germline CDR1 SGHAT, CDR2 FQNNGV. The CDR3 sequence is CASRSTLRVSTDTQYF. CDR3 nucleotide sequence: TGTGCCAGCAGATCAACCTTGAGGGTCAGCACAGATACGCAGTATTTT.

A few counts support this clone. The rearrangement uses TRBV4-2 and TRBJ2-1; weak D call: TRBD1 (7 bases). The ends were cut back, 0 bases at V and 2 bases at J, with 14 bases in the middle. The CDR3 extends over 17 amino acids. CDR1 and CDR2 from the germline V gene are LGHNA and YNFKEQ. CDR3 bases: TGTGCCAGCAGCCAAGATGCGACAGGGAGGACCTACAATGAGCAGTTCTTC. Protein product: CASSQDATGRTYNEQFF.

This chain connects TRBV25-1 to TRBJ2-1; tentatively, D is TRBD2 (7 bases). Per germline, CDR1 MGHDK and CDR2 SYGVNS. V lost 1 base and J 8 bases, leaving 18 bases between the germline ends. This CDR3 contains 16 residues. CDR3 in DNA: TGTGCCAGCAGTGAATCGGGGGGCCGCTATGAAGATGAGCAGTTCTTC. It yields the protein CASSESGGRYEDEQFF.

V is TRBV11-2 and J is TRBJ2-3; D remains unclear. V was cut by 5 bases and J by 6 bases, with 9 bases left in between. CDR1 is SGHAT and CDR2 is FQNNGV in the germline V gene. CDR3 length equals 12 residues. CDR3 sequence reads: CASSHSWDTQYF. The CDR3 nucleotides are TGTGCCAGCAGCCATAGCTGGGATACGCAGTATTTT.

This clone has more than one count but fewer than ten. The rearrangement links TRBV19 to TRBJ1-5, with D perhaps TRBD1 (5 bases). Trimming shortened V by 5 bases and J by 4 bases, and 6 bases separated the two germline ends. Germline V lookup: CDR1 LNHDA, CDR2 SQIVND (reference sequence). The CDR3 contains 12 residues. In nucleotides, the CDR3 is TGTGCCAGTAGTTGGGGGAATCAGCCCCAGCATTTT. It codes for CASSWGNQPQHF.

The sample holds a few counts of this clone. The V gene is TRBV5-1, the J gene TRBJ2-7; a possible D gene is TRBD2 (5 bases). Trimming shortened V by 4 bases and J by 0 bases, and 5 bases separated the two germline ends. Germline assignment: CDR1 SGHRS and CDR2 YFSETQ. The CDR3 covers 12 residues. CDR3 sequence: CASSRGSYEQYF. In nucleotides, the CDR3 is TGCGCCAGCAGCCGGGGCTCCTACGAGCAGTACTTC.